The clone carrying this T cell receptor beta chain was observed at least ten times. The antigen remains unidentified. The read terminates 3 residues before the CDR3 end, so the remaining end is supplied by the germline J gene. This sample stems from a study of T cell clonality in common variable immunodeficiency. TCRdb keeps only in-frame clones here, not all; method: immunoSEQ multiplex PCR. The table lists fewer than 75,000 clones, no singletons, with less than 2% in the top ten. The length of the CDR3 is 14 residues. Germline V gene data show CDR1 as SGHTS and CDR2 as YDEGEE. Trimming removed 4 bases from V and 6 bases from J; junction bases left unmatched: 6. Heparinized whole blood, about 5 to 8.5 ml, came from each donor. Study conclusions and caveats: T cell subpopulation sequencing would be needed to explain CVID clonality. CVID subjects shared fewer TCRbeta clones than healthy controls did.

This rearrangement joins TRBV5-8 to TRBJ1-5; 8 bases are a match to TRBD1. The clonotype comes from a person between 18 and 69 years old in good health. The sequenced material came from peripheral blood mononuclear cells. Here the CDR3 reads CASSPRQGTQPQHF. The sequenced part of the CDR3 DNA is TGTGCCAGCAGCCCCCGACAGGGGACTCAGCCC. The variable domain in full, with the rest retrieved from reference TRBV5-8 and TRBJ1-5, is EAGVTQSPTHLIKTRGQQATLRCSPISGHTSVYWYQQALGLGLQFLLWYDEGEERNRGNFPPRFSGRQFPNYSSELNVNALELEDSALYLCASSPRQGTQPQHFGDGTRLSIL.